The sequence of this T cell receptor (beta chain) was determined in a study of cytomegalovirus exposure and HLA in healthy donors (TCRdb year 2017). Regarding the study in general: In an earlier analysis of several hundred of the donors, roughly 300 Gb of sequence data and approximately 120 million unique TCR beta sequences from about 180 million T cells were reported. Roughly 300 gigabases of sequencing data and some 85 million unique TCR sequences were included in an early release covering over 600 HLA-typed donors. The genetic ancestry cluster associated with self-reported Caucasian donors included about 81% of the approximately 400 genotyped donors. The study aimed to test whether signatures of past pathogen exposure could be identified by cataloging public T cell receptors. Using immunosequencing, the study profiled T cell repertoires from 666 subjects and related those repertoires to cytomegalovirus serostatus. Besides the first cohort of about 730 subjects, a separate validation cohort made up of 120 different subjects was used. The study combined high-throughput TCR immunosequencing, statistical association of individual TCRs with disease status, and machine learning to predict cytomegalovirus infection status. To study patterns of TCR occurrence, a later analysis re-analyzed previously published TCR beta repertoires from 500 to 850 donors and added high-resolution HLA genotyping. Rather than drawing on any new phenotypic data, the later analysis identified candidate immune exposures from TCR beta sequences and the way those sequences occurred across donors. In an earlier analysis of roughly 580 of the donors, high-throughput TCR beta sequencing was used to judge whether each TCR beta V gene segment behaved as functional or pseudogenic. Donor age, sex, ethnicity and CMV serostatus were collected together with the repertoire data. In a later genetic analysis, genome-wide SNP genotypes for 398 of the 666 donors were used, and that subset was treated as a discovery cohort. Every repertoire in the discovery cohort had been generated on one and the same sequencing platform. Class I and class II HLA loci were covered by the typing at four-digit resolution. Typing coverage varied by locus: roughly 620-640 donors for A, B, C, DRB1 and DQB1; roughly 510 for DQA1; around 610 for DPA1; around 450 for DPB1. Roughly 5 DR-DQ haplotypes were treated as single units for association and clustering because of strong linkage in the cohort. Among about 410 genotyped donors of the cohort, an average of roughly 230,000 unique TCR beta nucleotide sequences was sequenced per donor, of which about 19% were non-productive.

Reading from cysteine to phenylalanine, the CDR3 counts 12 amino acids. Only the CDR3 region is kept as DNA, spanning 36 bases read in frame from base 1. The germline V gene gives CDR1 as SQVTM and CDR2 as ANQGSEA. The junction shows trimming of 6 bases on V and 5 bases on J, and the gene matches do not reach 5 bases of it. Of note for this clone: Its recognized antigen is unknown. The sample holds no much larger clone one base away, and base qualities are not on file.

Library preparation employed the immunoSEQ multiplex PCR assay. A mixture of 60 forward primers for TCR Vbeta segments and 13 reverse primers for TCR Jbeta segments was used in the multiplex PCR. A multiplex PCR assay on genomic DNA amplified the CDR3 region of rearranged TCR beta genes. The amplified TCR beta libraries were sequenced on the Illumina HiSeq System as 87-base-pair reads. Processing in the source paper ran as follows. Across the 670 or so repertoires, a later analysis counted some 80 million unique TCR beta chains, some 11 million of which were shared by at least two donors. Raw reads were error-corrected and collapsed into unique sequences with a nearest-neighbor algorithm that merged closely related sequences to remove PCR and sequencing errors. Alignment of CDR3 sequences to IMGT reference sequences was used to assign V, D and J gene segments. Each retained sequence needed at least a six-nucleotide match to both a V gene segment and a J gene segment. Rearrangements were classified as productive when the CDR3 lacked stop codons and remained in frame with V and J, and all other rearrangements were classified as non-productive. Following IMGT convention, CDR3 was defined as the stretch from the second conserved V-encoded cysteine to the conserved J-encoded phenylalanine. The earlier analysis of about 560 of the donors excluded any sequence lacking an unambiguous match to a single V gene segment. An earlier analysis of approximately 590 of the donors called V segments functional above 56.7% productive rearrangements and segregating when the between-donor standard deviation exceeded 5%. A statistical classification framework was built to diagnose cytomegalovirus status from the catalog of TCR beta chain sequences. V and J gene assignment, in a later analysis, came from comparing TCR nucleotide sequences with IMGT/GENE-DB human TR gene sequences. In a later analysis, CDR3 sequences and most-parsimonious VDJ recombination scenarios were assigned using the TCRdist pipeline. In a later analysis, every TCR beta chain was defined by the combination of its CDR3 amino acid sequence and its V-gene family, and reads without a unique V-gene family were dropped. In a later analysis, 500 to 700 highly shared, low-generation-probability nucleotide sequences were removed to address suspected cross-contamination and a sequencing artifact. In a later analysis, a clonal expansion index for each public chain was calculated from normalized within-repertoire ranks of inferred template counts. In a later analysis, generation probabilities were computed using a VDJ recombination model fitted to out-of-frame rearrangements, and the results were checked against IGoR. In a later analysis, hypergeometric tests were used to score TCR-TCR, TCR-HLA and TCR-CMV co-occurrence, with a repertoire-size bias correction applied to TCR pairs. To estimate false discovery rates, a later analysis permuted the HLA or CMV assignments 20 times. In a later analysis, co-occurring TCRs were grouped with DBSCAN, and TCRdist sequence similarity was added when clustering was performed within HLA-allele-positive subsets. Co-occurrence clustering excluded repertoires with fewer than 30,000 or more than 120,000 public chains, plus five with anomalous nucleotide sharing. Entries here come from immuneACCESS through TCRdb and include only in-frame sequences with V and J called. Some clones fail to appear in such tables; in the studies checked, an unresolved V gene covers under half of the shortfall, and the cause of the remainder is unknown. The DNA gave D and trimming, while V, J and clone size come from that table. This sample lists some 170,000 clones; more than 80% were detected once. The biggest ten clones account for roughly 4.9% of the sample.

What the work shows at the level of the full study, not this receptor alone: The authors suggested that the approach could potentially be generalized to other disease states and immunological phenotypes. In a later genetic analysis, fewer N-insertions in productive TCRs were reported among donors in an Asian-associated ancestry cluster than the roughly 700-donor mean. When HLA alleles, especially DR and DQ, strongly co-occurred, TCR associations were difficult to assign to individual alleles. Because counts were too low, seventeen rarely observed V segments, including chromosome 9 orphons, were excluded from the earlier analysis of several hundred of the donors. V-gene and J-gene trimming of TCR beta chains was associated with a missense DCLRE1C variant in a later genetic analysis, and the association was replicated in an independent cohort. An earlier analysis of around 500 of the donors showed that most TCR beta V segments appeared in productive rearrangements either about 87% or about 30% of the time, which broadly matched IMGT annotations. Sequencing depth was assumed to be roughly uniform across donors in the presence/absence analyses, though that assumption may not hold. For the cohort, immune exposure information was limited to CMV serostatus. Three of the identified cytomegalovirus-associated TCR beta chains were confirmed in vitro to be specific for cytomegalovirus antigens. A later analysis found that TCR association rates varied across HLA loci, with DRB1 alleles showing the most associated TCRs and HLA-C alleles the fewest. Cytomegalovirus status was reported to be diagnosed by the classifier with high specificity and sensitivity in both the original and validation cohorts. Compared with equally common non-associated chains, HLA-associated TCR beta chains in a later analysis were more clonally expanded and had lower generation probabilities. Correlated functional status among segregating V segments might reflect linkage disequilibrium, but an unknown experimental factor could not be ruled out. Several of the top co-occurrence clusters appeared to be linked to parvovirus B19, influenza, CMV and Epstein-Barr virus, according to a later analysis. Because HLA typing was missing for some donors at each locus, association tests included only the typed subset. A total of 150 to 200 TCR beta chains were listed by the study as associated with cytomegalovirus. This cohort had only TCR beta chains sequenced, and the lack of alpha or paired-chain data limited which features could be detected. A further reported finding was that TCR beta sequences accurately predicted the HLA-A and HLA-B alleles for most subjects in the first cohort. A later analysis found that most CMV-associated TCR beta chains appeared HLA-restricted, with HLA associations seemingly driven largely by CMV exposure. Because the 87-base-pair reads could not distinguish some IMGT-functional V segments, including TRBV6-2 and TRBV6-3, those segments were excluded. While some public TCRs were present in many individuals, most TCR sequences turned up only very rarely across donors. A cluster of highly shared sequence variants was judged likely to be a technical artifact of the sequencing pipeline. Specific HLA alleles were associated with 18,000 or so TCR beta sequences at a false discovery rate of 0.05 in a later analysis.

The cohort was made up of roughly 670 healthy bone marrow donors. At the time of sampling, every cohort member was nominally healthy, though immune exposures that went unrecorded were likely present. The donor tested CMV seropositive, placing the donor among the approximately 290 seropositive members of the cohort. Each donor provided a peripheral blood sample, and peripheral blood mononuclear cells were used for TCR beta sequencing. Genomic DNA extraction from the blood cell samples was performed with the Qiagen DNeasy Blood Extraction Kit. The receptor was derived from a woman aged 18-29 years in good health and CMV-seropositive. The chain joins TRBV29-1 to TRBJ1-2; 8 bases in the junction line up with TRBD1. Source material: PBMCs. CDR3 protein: CSVERQGYGYTF. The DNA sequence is TGCAGCGTCGAGCGACAGGGGTATGGCTACACCTTC.